This T cell receptor (beta chain) stems from a study of CD8+ T cells in alopecia areata. Overall study findings and caveats: Mice showed clearer TCR sharing than patients did, a gap that was possibly HLA-related.

Trimming took 7 bases from V and 3 from J; bases not matched to a gene: 10. In germline, CDR1 is SQVTM, CDR2 ANQGSEA. The CDR3 is 14 amino acids. Notes on this clone: The target antigen is unknown.

Reverse transcription of extracted RNA yielded cDNA, which provided the sequencing template. Libraries were prepared by immunoSEQ multiplex PCR; TCRdb keeps only in-frame clonotypes and omits some of them. The data contain some 120,000 clones, roughly 50% of them singletons. This TCR came from a human donor with alopecia areata. The sample taken for sequencing was NKG2D-low CD8+ T cells sorted from blood. This chain uses TRBV29-1 with TRBJ2-5, with 8 bases matching TRBD2. Here the CDR3 DNA reads TGCAGCGCCGAACGAAGCGGGAGAGAAGAGACCCAGTACTTC. Translation gives CSAERSGREETQYF.